This T cell receptor beta chain appears in the sequencing data of a study of response to subunit inactivated influenza vaccine. Per the germline V gene, CDR1 is MNHNY and CDR2 is SVGAGI (reference sequence). The length of the CDR3 is 12 residues. V dropped 8 bases and J dropped 9 bases, with 11 bases sitting between them. This clonotype was recorded at least ten times. Its antigen is unidentified. In TCRdb, the RT-PCR reads were re-called with MiXCR into one record per CDR3 protein. This sample has 280,000 or so distinct CDR3 sequences; about a fifth occur once, and the top ten carry roughly 10%. Study-wide results and limits: The authors suggested that few new T cells are recruited per seasonal influenza vaccination.

This receptor was obtained from a man aged 50-75 years who received an inactivated influenza vaccine. The input for sequencing was PBMCs from blood, taken less than 22 months after vaccination. This chain connects TRBV6-6 to TRBJ1-6; D unresolved. The CDR3 protein is CASAGFSSPLHF. CDR3 coding DNA: TGTGCCAGCGCGGGGTTTTCTTCACCCCTCCACTTT.